This entry lists 2 T cell receptor beta chains sequenced from one sample in a study of shared clonotypes between healthy human individuals. TCRdb's copy holds only in-frame clones and misses some; the assay was immunoSEQ multiplex PCR. The data contain 1.5 million to 2.5 million clones, about 95% of them seen just once; the ten biggest clones take up 1.2%. Positively selected for CCR7, the CD45RO-negative cells used as naive CD8 cells excluded terminally differentiated effector memory CD45RA+ cells. Sequenced material: naive CD8+ T cells sorted from blood. These receptors came from a man between 18 and 35 years old in good health.

The rearrangement joins TRBV21-1 to TRBJ2-5; TRBD1, the table's D call, lacks a check against the DNA. TRBV21-1 is labeled a pseudogene. This CDR3 spans 15 amino acids. The CDR3 DNA is TGTGCCAGCAGCAAAGGGACAGCGAACCAAGAGACCCAGTACTTC. Amino acid sequence: CASSKGTANQETQYF.

V usage is TRBV6-5 and J usage is TRBJ2-1; 9 bases fit TRBD2. Germline V gives CDR1 MNHEY, CDR2 SVGAGI. Losses at the gene ends were 6 bases for V and 1 base for J; bases not matched to a gene: 4. The CDR3 length is 15 residues. The CDR3 coding sequence is TGTGCCAGCAGGCCCCTAGCGGGGTCCTACAATGAGCAGTTCTTC. It encodes CASRPLAGSYNEQFF.